The entry below gives a single TCR beta chain sequence along with its context. What antigen it recognizes has not been identified. Nothing much larger sits one base from this clone, and base qualities are not available. The immunoSEQ Assay, a bias-controlled multiplex PCR, was used to amplify TCRbeta CDR3 regions from genomic DNA. The authors' pipeline ran thus. The number of nucleated cells in each sample was estimated by amplification of reference gene primers within the assay. To quantify the absolute abundance of each unique TCRbeta CDR3 rearrangement, sequence reads were collapsed and filtered. For each sample, productive Simpson clonality was calculated as the square root of Simpson's diversity index over productive rearrangements. Held by TCRdb, this immuneACCESS table contains in-frame sequences only and omits some clones. Under half of the omission traces to an unresolved V gene where checked; the cause of the rest is unknown. Clone size and the V and J calls come from that table; the DNA yielded D and trimming. Within this sample are approximately 92,000 clones, with 70% to 90% of them counted one time only. The top ten clonotypes cover nearly 3.5% of the sample.

The data derive from a study of blood T cell repertoires in COVID-19 (dated by TCRdb to the early 2020s). Background for the entire study: The collaborator samples originated in the United States, Italy and Spain and spanned the acute and convalescent phases of COVID-19. The material from the prospective study consisted of cDNA or gDNA derived from T cells, B-cell-depleted T cells, or PBMCs. Deeply sampled blood TCRbeta repertoires from subjects exposed to, actively infected with, or recovered from COVID-19 were included in the dataset. The repertoires were released in a freely available public database intended as a resource for research on the immune response to SARS-CoV-2. Samples came from the ongoing ImmuneRACE study (first 160 participants) plus 1,254 subjects from 6 global collaborators. A de-identified subject ID, COVID-19 status, age in years and sex were almost always included in the sample metadata. Where available, HLA class I and class II types were obtained from metadata supplied by the sample provider rather than from assay-based typing. General study outcomes and caveats: The amount of clinical and demographic metadata varied by source and participant and was provided uncurated.

Each collaborating institution followed its own protocols to collect whole blood in K2EDTA tubes. For TCRbeta analysis, collaborators shipped samples as frozen whole blood, isolated PBMCs, or DNA extracted from either of those sample types. The cysteine opens and the phenylalanine closes a CDR3 of 16 amino acids. The retained sequence is limited to the CDR3, 48 bases, with the frame set at the first base. CDR1 and CDR2 (SGHAT, FQNNGV) derive from the germline V gene. Cut back by 3 bases and 0 bases, the V and J ends lie 12 bases apart. The receptor was derived from a man aged 50-60 years with acute or convalescent COVID-19. The specimen was peripheral blood. The rearranged chain carries TRBV11-2 and TRBJ1-5; no confident D gene assignment can be made. CDR3 region: CASSFFSLNSNQPQHF. The sequenced DNA is TGTGCCAGCAGCTTTTTTTCCCTTAATAGCAATCAGCCCCAGCATTTT.